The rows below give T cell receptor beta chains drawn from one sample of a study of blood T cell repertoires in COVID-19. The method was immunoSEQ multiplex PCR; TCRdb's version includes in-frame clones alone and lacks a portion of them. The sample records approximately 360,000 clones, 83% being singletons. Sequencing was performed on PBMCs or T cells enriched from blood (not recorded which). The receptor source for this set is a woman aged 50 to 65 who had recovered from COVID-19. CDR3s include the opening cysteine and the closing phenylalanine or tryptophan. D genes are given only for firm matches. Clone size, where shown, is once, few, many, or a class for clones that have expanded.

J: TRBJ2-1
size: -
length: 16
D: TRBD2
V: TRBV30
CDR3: CAYLAGGRPLNNEQFF
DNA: TGTGCCTACTTAGCGGGAGGTCGGCCCCTGAACAATGAGCAGTTCTTC

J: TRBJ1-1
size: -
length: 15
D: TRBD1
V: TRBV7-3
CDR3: CASSSGQGMNTEAFF
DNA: TGTGCCAGCAGCTCAGGACAGGGGATGAACACTGAAGCTTTCTTT

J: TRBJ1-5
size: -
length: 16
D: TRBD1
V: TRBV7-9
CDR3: CASSYTGTGPHQPQHF
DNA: TGTGCCAGCAGCTACACCGGGACAGGGCCACATCAGCCCCAGCATTTT

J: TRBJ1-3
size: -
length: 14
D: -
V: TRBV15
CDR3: CATSAWQSGNTIYF
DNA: TGTGCCACCAGCGCCTGGCAATCTGGAAACACCATATATTTT

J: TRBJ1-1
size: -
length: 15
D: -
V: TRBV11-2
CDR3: CASSSSGRVETEAFF
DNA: TGTGCCAGCAGCTCCTCTGGGCGCGTTGAAACTGAAGCTTTCTTT

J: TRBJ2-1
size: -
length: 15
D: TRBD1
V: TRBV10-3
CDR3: CAIRSPGQGKDEQFF
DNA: TGTGCCATCAGGTCGCCGGGACAGGGTAAAGATGAGCAGTTCTTC

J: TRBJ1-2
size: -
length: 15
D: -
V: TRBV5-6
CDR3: CASSLIREGTYGYTF
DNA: TGTGCCAGCAGCTTGATCCGCGAGGGAACCTATGGCTACACCTTC

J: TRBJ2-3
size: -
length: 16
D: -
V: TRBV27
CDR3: CASSLQGRFVADTQYF
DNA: TGTGCCAGCAGTTTACAGGGGCGATTCGTGGCAGATACGCAGTATTTT

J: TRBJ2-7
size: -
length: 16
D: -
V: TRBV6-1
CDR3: CASSEDVGQGGYEQYF
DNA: TGTGCCAGCAGTGAAGATGTAGGGCAGGGTGGGTACGAGCAGTACTTC

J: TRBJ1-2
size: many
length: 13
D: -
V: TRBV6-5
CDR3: CASSPGASYGYTF
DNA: TGTGCCAGCAGTCCAGGGGCAAGCTATGGCTACACCTTC

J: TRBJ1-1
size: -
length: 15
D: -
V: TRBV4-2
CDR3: CASSQDSGVDTEAFF
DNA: TGTGCCAGCAGCCAAGATTCAGGGGTTGACACTGAAGCTTTCTTT

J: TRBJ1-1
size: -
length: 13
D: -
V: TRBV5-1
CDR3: CASSSGGITEAFF
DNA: TGCGCCAGCAGCTCGGGGGGTATTACTGAAGCTTTCTTT

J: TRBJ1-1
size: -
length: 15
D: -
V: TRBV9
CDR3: CASGPFDGGFGEAFF
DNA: TGTGCCAGCGGACCCTTCGACGGAGGGTTCGGGGAAGCTTTCTTT

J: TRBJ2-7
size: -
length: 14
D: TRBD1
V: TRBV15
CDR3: CATSIATGSYEQYF
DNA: TGTGCCACCAGCATAGCGACAGGGTCCTACGAGCAGTACTTC

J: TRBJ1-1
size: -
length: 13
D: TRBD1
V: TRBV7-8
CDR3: CASSRTGGTEAFF
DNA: TGTGCCAGCAGCCGAACAGGGGGCACTGAAGCTTTCTTT

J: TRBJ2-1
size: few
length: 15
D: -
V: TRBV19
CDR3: CASMKRDKGYNEQFF
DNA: TGTGCCAGTATGAAGAGAGACAAAGGCTACAATGAGCAGTTCTTC

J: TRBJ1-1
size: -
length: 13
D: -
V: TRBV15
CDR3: CATSMSRNTEAFF
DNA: TGTGCCACCAGCATGTCCCGGAACACTGAAGCTTTCTTT

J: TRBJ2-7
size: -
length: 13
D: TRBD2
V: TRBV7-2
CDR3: CASRQGGGGEQYF
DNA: TGTGCCAGCCGCCAAGGCGGCGGGGGCGAGCAGTACTTC

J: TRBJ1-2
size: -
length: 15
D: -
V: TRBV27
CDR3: CASSPSLTAPYGYTF
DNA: TGTGCCAGCAGTCCCTCTTTGACAGCCCCCTATGGCTACACCTTC

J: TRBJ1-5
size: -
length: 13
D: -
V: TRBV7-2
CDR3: CASSGGADQPQHF
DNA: TGTGCCAGCAGTGGGGGGGCGGATCAGCCCCAGCATTTT

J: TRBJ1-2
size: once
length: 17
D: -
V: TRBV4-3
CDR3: CASSQDWGTTANYGYTF
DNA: TGCGCTAGCAGCCAAGATTGGGGTACGACAGCTAACTATGGCTACACCTTC

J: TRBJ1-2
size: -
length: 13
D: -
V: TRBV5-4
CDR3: CASSLEGKSGYTF
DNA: TGTGCCAGCAGCTTGGAGGGGAAAAGTGGCTACACCTTC

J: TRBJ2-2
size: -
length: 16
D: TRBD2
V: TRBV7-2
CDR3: CASSQSGGLNTGELFF
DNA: TGTGCCAGCAGCCAATCGGGAGGATTAAACACCGGGGAGCTGTTTTTT

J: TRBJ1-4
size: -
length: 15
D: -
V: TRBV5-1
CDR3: CASSLGIGSNEKLFF
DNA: TGCGCCAGCAGCTTGGGGATCGGGAGTAATGAAAAACTGTTTTTT

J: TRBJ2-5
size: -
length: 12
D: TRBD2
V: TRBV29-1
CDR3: CSGTSAEETQYF
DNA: TGCAGCGGGACTAGCGCCGAAGAGACCCAGTACTTC

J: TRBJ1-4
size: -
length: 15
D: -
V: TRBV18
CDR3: CASSRGGIGSEKLFF
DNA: TGTGCCAGCTCACGCGGGGGAATAGGGAGTGAAAAACTGTTTTTT

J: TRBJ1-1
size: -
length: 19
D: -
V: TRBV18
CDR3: CASSPSLHGQGRLGTEAFF
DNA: TGTGCCAGCTCACCATCTTTACACGGGCAGGGGCGGTTGGGAACTGAAGCTTTCTTT

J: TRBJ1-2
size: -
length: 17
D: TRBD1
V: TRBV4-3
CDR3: CASSQGITGAGNYGYTF
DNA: TGCGCCAGCAGCCAAGGAATCACAGGGGCGGGGAACTATGGCTACACCTTC

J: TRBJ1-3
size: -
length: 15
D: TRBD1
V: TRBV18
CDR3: CASSLIGGVENTIYF
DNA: TGTGCCAGCTCACTAATAGGGGGCGTCGAAAACACCATATATTTT

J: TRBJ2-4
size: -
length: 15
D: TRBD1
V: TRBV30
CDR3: CAWGQGAMAKNIQYF
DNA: TGTGCCTGGGGTCAGGGGGCGATGGCCAAAAACATTCAGTACTTC

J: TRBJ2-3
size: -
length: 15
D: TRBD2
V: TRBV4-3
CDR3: CASSQAGGGFDTQYF
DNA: TGCGCCAGCAGCCAGGCTGGGGGGGGGTTTGATACGCAGTATTTT

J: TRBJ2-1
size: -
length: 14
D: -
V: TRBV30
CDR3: CAWSPWSSYNEQFF
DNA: TGTGCCTGGAGCCCCTGGAGCTCCTACAATGAGCAGTTCTTC

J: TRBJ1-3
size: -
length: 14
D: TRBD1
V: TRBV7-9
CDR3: CASSQDRGGNTIYF
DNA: TGTGCCAGCAGCCAAGACAGGGGTGGAAACACCATATATTTT